This T cell receptor (beta chain) was profiled in a study of blood T cell repertoires in COVID-19 (TCRdb year 2020). About the investigation overall: Samples covering the acute and convalescent phases of COVID-19 were provided by collaborators in the United States, Italy and Spain. The prospective study material was composed of cDNA or gDNA derived from T cells, B-cell-depleted T cells, or PBMCs. The dataset comprised deeply sampled blood TCRbeta repertoires from subjects exposed to, actively infected with, or recovered from COVID-19. The repertoires were made available in a free public database intended to serve as a resource for research on the immune response to SARS-CoV-2. Samples were obtained from the ongoing ImmuneRACE study (first 160 participants) and from about 1,300 subjects provided by 6 global collaborators. A de-identified subject ID, COVID-19 status, age in years and sex were almost always included in the sample metadata. Where available, HLA class I and class II types were obtained from metadata supplied by the sample provider rather than from assay-based typing.

Points the paper makes about the study in general: The quantity of clinical and demographic metadata differed by source and by participant and was supplied without curation.

Collaborating institutions collected whole blood in K2EDTA tubes following their own protocols. For TCRbeta analysis, collaborator samples were shipped as frozen whole blood, as isolated PBMCs, or as DNA extracted from either sample type. TCRbeta CDR3 regions were amplified from genomic DNA using the immunoSEQ Assay, a bias-controlled multiplex PCR. For the original study's pipeline: The number of nucleated cells in each sample was estimated from the amplification of reference gene primers within the assay. To quantify the absolute abundance of each unique TCRbeta CDR3 rearrangement, sequence reads were collapsed and filtered. For each sample, productive Simpson clonality was calculated as the square root of Simpson's diversity index across productive rearrangements. TCRdb limited this immuneACCESS table to in-frame rearrangements with V and J called. A share of clones is missing; checked studies link under half to unresolved V genes, and the rest is unexplained. V and J calls and clone size are as listed in that table; D and trimming were resolved from the DNA. This sample has over 70,000 clones in its table, and roughly 85% of those were observed once. The ten largest clones represent 5.1% of the sample.

The germline V gene supplies CDR1 KGHSH and CDR2 LQKENI. The germline V end is reduced by 2 bases and the J end by 0 bases; junction bases left unmatched: 9. There are 17 amino acids in the CDR3, from cysteine to phenylalanine inclusive. Only the CDR3 DNA stays, 51 bases, in frame from base 1. To note about this clone: The antigen this receptor binds is unknown. No much larger clone exists at a distance of one base, and base qualities are not known.

Rearrangement joined TRBV18 to TRBJ1-1, with 7 bases aligning to TRBD1. The TCR comes from an older man with acute or convalescent COVID-19. The sample comprised peripheral blood. The nucleotide sequence is given as TGTGCCAGCTCACCAGCGTTGGGACAGACAATGAACACTGAAGCTTTCTTT. The translation is CASSPALGQTMNTEAFF.